This T cell receptor beta chain comes out of a study of Ad26.COV2.S vaccination and SARS-CoV-2 variants. Study information: Participants got Ad26.COV2.S intramuscularly, once or twice 56 days apart. Overall study findings and caveats: The placebo group had lower spike-specific TCR breadth than the vaccine recipients did. Similar non-spike TCR breadth was observed in recipients of vaccine and of placebo.

Germline V gene lookup returns CDR1 GTSNPN and CDR2 SVGIG (reference sequence). The CDR3 is 14 residues long. The V and J ends lost 0 bases and 0 bases respectively, with 5 bases between them. Treatment of the sample: approximately 18 received Ad26.COV2.S at low or high dose, single or two shots; about five received placebo; per-sample allocation not given. Collection of samples fell on day 63 after the first vaccine or placebo injection. An Ad26 vector carrying the Wuhan-strain SARS-CoV-2 spike served as the vaccine. With respect to this clone: Its specificity is unknown.

TCRdb keeps only in-frame clones here, not all; method: immunoSEQ multiplex PCR. The data contain some 420,000 clones, approximately 88% of them seen just once; the ten biggest clones take up approximately 4%. The specimen was peripheral blood, collected in a trial of Ad26.COV2.S vaccine versus placebo. V and J are TRBV30 and TRBJ2-2; D remains unclear. This clonotype was obtained from a person between 18 and 65 years old who received the Ad26.COV2.S COVID-19 vaccine or a placebo. In nucleotides, the CDR3 is TGTGCCTGGAGTGTACGACCGAACACCGGGGAGCTGTTTTTT. It yields the protein CAWSVRPNTGELFF.